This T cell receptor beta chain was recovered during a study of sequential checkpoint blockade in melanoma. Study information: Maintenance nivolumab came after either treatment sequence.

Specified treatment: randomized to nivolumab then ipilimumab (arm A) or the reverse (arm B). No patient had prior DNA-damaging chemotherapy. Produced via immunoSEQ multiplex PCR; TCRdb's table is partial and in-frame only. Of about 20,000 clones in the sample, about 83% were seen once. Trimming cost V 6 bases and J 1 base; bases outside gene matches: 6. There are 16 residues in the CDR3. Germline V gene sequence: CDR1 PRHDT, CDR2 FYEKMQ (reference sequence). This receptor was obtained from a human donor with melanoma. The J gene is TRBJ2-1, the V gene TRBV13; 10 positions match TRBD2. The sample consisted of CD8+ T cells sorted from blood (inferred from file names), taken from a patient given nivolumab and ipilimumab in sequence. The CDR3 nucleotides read TGTGCCAGCAGTCCAATACTAGCGGGATCCTACAATGAGCAGTTCTTC. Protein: CASSPILAGSYNEQFF. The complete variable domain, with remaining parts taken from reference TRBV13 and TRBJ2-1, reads AAGVIQSPRHLIKEKRETATLKCYPIPRHDTVYWYQQGPGQDPQFLISFYEKMQSDKGSIPDRFSAQQFSDYHSELNMSSLELGDSALYFCASSPILAGSYNEQFFGPGTRLTVL.